This T cell receptor (beta chain) comes out of a study of shared clonotypes between healthy human individuals. Some clones are missing from TCRdb's copy, which holds only in-frame ones; the method was immunoSEQ multiplex PCR. The top ten hold roughly 1.4% of the sample, which has some 1 million clones, roughly 80% seen once. This CDR3 contains 15 residues. The V segment lost 1 base and the J segment 10 bases; nucleotides outside the gene matches: 1. Per the germline V gene, CDR1 is MNHEY and CDR2 is SVGAGI. The gene calls are TRBV6-5 and TRBJ2-1; 16 bases agree with TRBD2. This clonotype was sampled from a man aged 18 to 29 in good health. The sequencing input was memory CD4+ T cells sorted from blood. The subset here: CD45RA-negative fraction. The CDR3 bases are TGTGCCAGCAGTTACTTGGGACTAGCGGGAGGGGAGCAGTTCTTC. Amino acids: CASSYLGLAGGEQFF.